Listed below are T cell receptor beta chains from one sample, sequenced in a study of T cell responses to AZD1222 COVID-19 vaccine. Clones were sequenced by immunoSEQ multiplex PCR, and TCRdb holds only the in-frame ones, with some missing. The table shows tens of thousands of clones, with roughly 90% occurring only once. The material sequenced was peripheral blood, taken 28 days after the second AZD1222 dose. Every receptor here comes from an adult who received the AZD1222 COVID-19 vaccine. The CDR3 runs from the conserved cysteine through the conserved F or W. The D gene is left open where the match is weak. Some rows have no size entry. The others give once, few or many, or a class for an expanded clone.

cdr3_nt	cdr3_aa	j_call	v_call	clone_size	d_call
TGTGCCAGCAGCTGGGGGCCGGGACAGGCCTACGAGCAGTACTTC	CASSWGPGQAYEQYF	TRBJ2-7	TRBV7-2	.	TRBD1
TGCGCCAGCAGCCAAGATCATAGGACAGGGGCCACAAGGAACTATGGCTACACCTTC	CASSQDHRTGATRNYGYTF	TRBJ1-2	TRBV4-1	.	TRBD1
TGCGCCAGCAGAACGACAGAACTAGCCAAAAACATTCAGTACTTC	CASRTTELAKNIQYF	TRBJ2-4	TRBV5-1	.	.
TGCGCCAGCAGCCACCCCCGGGGGGGCACTGAAGCTTTCTTT	CASSHPRGGTEAFF	TRBJ1-1	TRBV4-1	.	.
TGTGCCAGCAGTTTCGGACAGGGGAACACTGAAGCTTTCTTT	CASSFGQGNTEAFF	TRBJ1-1	TRBV27	.	TRBD1
TGTGCCAGCAGCCCAACCGGGACACCCAACACATATGGCTACACCTTC	CASSPTGTPNTYGYTF	TRBJ1-2	TRBV7-9	.	.
TGTGCCATCAGTACAGGGGCGGGAAACACCATATATTTT	CAISTGAGNTIYF	TRBJ1-3	TRBV10-3	.	TRBD1
TGCGCCAGCAGCCCAGACGGGTATCAGCCCCAGCATTTT	CASSPDGYQPQHF	TRBJ1-5	TRBV4-1	.	.
TGTGCCAGCAGCCTAATCCCGGGACAGGGCAATCAGCCCCAGCATTTT	CASSLIPGQGNQPQHF	TRBJ1-5	TRBV7-8	once	TRBD1
TGTGCCTGGGAAACGGACACCCAGAACACTGAAGCTTTCTTT	CAWETDTQNTEAFF	TRBJ1-1	TRBV30	.	.
TGTGCCAGCAGTTACGGCGGGTCGAGAGATACGCAGTATTTT	CASSYGGSRDTQYF	TRBJ2-3	TRBV6-5	.	.
TGTGCCAGCAGTACCCGGACAGGGAGCGGAAACACCATATATTTT	CASSTRTGSGNTIYF	TRBJ1-3	TRBV6-5	.	TRBD1
TGTGCCAGCAGTTTGGACAGGGGGCGAGACACTGAAGCTTTCTTT	CASSLDRGRDTEAFF	TRBJ1-1	TRBV28	.	TRBD1
TGTGCCAGCAGCGCCGGACAGCTCCAAGTCTACGAGCAGTACTTC	CASSAGQLQVYEQYF	TRBJ2-7	TRBV7-8	.	.
TGTGCCAGCAGTAATCTGGGCGACGAGCAGTACTTC	CASSNLGDEQYF	TRBJ2-7	TRBV27	.	.
TGTGCCAGCTCACCATGGGAGGGGAACACTGAAGCTTTCTTT	CASSPWEGNTEAFF	TRBJ1-1	TRBV18	.	.
TGTGCTGGGGGGGGCGGAAACACTGAAGCTTTCTTT	CAGGGGNTEAFF	TRBJ1-1	TRBV12-5	.	.
TGCGCCAGCAGCCAAGTAATCCAGGCCCTACCCCTCCACTTT	CASSQVIQALPLHF	TRBJ1-6	TRBV4-1	.	.
TGTGCCAGCAGTTACTCAAACACTGAAGCTTTCTTT	CASSYSNTEAFF	TRBJ1-1	TRBV6-2/TRBV6-3	once	.
TGTGCCAGCAGCCCCACAAGCGGGGGTATAGAGACCCAGTACTTC	CASSPTSGGIETQYF	TRBJ2-5	TRBV7-2	.	TRBD2
TGTGCCAGCAGCAGACCCGAGTTGTGGGGCACTGAAGCTTTCTTT	CASSRPELWGTEAFF	TRBJ1-1	TRBV5-4	.	.
TGTGCCACCCCGACAGGAACGAACACCGGGGAGCTGTTTTTT	CATPTGTNTGELFF	TRBJ2-2	TRBV19	once	.
TGTGCCAGCAGCTTTAGGGACAGGGCTTTTCAGCCCCAGCATTTT	CASSFRDRAFQPQHF	TRBJ1-5	TRBV7-8	.	TRBD1
TGTGCCAGCAGCTTAGGACAGGGGGACACTGAAGCTTTCTTT	CASSLGQGDTEAFF	TRBJ1-1	TRBV7-9	.	TRBD1
TGCAGTGCTAGTCCCGGGACTAGCGGGGTGCAAGAGACCCAGTACTTC	CSASPGTSGVQETQYF	TRBJ2-5	TRBV20-1	.	TRBD2
TGTGCCAGCAGTGAGGTCAGGGGATCTGGAAACACCATATATTTT	CASSEVRGSGNTIYF	TRBJ1-3	TRBV2	.	.
TGTGCCAGCAGCCAGGGACTAGCGGGGTACAATGAGCAGTTCTTC	CASSQGLAGYNEQFF	TRBJ2-1	TRBV6-2/TRBV6-3	.	TRBD2
TGCAGCGCTGCCGGAGGACCCGGGGAGCTGTTTTTT	CSAAGGPGELFF	TRBJ2-2	TRBV29-1	.	.
TGTGCCAGCATGGAGACAGGAATCATGAACACTGAAGCTTTCTTT	CASMETGIMNTEAFF	TRBJ1-1	TRBV28	.	.
TGTGCCAGCAGTCGGGACAGGGGCGTCTCCTACGAGCAGTACTTC	CASSRDRGVSYEQYF	TRBJ2-7	TRBV5-5	.	TRBD1
TGTGCCTGTTCCTCCCCCGGGACAGGCGGATCACCCCTCCACTTT	CACSSPGTGGSPLHF	TRBJ1-6	TRBV30	.	TRBD1
TGTGCCAGCAACAGGCGGGGAGGGACTGAAGCTTTCTTT	CASNRRGGTEAFF	TRBJ1-1	TRBV6-1	.	.
TGTGCCAGCGGCCAGGGAGCAACTAATGAAAAACTGTTTTTT	CASGQGATNEKLFF	TRBJ1-4	TRBV28	.	.
TGTGCCATCAGTGAGTCGACGGGGGGGTCCACTGAAGCTTTCTTT	CAISESTGGSTEAFF	TRBJ1-1	TRBV10-3	.	.
TGTGCCAGCAGCCCAAGGGCCGGGTTCCAAGAGACCCAGTACTTC	CASSPRAGFQETQYF	TRBJ2-5	TRBV7-8	.	.
TGTGCCAGCAGTTCGAATCCGAACAGGGGGCTCGGAGCTTTCTTT	CASSSNPNRGLGAFF	TRBJ1-1	TRBV6-5	.	TRBD1
TGTGCCAGCAGCTCGCCGTCATCCTATGGCTACACCTTC	CASSSPSSYGYTF	TRBJ1-2	TRBV5-5	.	.
TGTGCCAGCAGCCAGACAAGGGGGTCTGATACGCAGTATTTT	CASSQTRGSDTQYF	TRBJ2-3	TRBV6-4	.	.
TGTGCCAGCGGCACAAACCCGGACACTGAGAGCTCTGGAAACACCATATATTTT	CASGTNPDTESSGNTIYF	TRBJ1-3	TRBV7-8	.	.
TGTGCCAGCAGTTTAATATTTGCTCAGGGACTCTATCAGCCCCAGCATTTT	CASSLIFAQGLYQPQHF	TRBJ1-5	TRBV6-2/TRBV6-3	.	.
TGTGCCAGCAGTCTTCGGACAGGGGGAAACACCATATATTTT	CASSLRTGGNTIYF	TRBJ1-3	TRBV6-5	.	TRBD1
TGTGCCAGCAGCTTAGCGCTGGTGGACACTGAAGCTTTCTTT	CASSLALVDTEAFF	TRBJ1-1	TRBV7-9	.	.
TGTGCCAGCGGACTGGGAGGGGGGACTTACGAGCAGTACTTC	CASGLGGGTYEQYF	TRBJ2-7	TRBV6-5	.	.
TGTGCCAGCAGCGCCGGACAGGGGGGGAATTCACCCCTCCACTTT	CASSAGQGGNSPLHF	TRBJ1-6	TRBV6-5	.	TRBD1
TGTGCCAGCAGCAGGTGGGCAGATACGCAGTATTTT	CASSRWADTQYF	TRBJ2-3	TRBV7-2	.	.
TGTGCCAGTAGTATAAAAGGACACTTTTCCTACGAGCAGTACTTC	CASSIKGHFSYEQYF	TRBJ2-7	TRBV19	.	.
TGCAGCGTTAGCGAGGGGGTGGGGAGCGCGGGGGAGCAGTACTTC	CSVSEGVGSAGEQYF	TRBJ2-7	TRBV29-1	.	.
TGTGCCAGCAGCTTATTTCCCGAATCTGGCTACACCTTC	CASSLFPESGYTF	TRBJ1-2	TRBV7-2	.	.
TGTGCCAGTAGACGGATCAATCAGCCCCAGCATTTT	CASRRINQPQHF	TRBJ1-5	TRBV6-5	.	.
TGCGCCAGCAGCCAAGATCACGGGGGGCTGCTCGGGGAGCTGTTTTTT	CASSQDHGGLLGELFF	TRBJ2-2	TRBV4-1	.	.
TGTGCCACGGGGGCTAGCGGGGGAGTCAGGGAGCTGTTTTTT	CATGASGGVRELFF	TRBJ2-2	TRBV6-5	.	TRBD2
TGTGCCAGCAGCGTTGGAGCCCGGACAGCCAACTATGGCTACACCTTC	CASSVGARTANYGYTF	TRBJ1-2	TRBV5-6	.	.
TGTGCCAGCAGCCCCTACAATGAGCAGTTCTTC	CASSPYNEQFF	TRBJ2-1	TRBV2	.	.
TGTGCCAACAGACAGGGCGGTAGCAATCAGCCCCAGCATTTT	CANRQGGSNQPQHF	TRBJ1-5	TRBV6-5	.	TRBD1
TGTGCCAGCAGTTCAGTACAACGGGCCGAGCAGTACTTC	CASSSVQRAEQYF	TRBJ2-7	TRBV28	.	.
TGTGCCAGCAGTTACGAATGGGGAGTCGGGGAAAAACTGTTTTTT	CASSYEWGVGEKLFF	TRBJ1-4	TRBV6-2/TRBV6-3	.	.
TGTGCCAGCAGCACAGAAGCGGGGGCTTACAATGAGCAGTTCTTC	CASSTEAGAYNEQFF	TRBJ2-1	TRBV11-3	.	TRBD2
TGTGCCAGCAGCTTAGTGAATGAAAAACTGTTTTTT	CASSLVNEKLFF	TRBJ1-4	TRBV7-9	.	.
TGTGCCTGGAGTGGGCGTGGCTCTGGGGCCAACGTCCTGACTTTC	CAWSGRGSGANVLTF	TRBJ2-6	TRBV30	.	.